This TCR beta chain came from a study of T cell responses to AZD1222 COVID-19 vaccine. The V end was cut by 5 bases, the J end by 2 bases, with 15 bases between. The CDR3 extends over 15 amino acids. The germline CDR1 and CDR2 sequences are MDHEN and SYDVKM. TCRdb's table, derived via immunoSEQ multiplex PCR, lists solely in-frame clones and lacks some. This sample has about 24,000 clones, with 86% found just once. This chain links TRBV28 with TRBJ1-2; D not resolved. This sample comprised peripheral blood, obtained 28 days after the second AZD1222 dose. This receptor was taken from an adult who received the AZD1222 COVID-19 vaccine. As DNA, the CDR3 is TGTGCCAGCAGTCCATGGGGTCGGGGAAACTATGGCTACACCTTC. Translating it yields CASSPWGRGNYGYTF.